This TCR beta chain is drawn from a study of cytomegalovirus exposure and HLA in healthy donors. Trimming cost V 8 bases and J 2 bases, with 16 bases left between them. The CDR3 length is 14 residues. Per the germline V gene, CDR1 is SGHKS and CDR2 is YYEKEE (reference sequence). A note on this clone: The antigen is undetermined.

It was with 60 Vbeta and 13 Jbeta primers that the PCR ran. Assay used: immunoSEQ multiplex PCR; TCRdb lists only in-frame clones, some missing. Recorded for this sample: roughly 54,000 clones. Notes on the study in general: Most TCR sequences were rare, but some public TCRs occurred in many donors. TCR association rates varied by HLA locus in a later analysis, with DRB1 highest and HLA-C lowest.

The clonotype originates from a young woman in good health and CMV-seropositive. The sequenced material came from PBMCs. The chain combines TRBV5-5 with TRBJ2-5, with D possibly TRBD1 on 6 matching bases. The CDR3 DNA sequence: TGTGCCAGTTCCCCTGGGGGCGGGCAAGAGACCCAGTACTTC. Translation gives CASSPGGGQETQYF.